These T cell receptor beta chains were read from a single sample in a study of T cells in tuberculosis. The data were produced by immunoSEQ multiplex PCR, yet TCRdb's version contains in-frame clones alone and is incomplete. The sample holds 20,000 to 25,000 clones, approximately 90% seen once. Sequenced sample: PBMCs. The source of these receptors is a donor aged 10-29 years with latent tuberculosis or without tuberculosis infection. The CDR3 runs from the conserved cysteine through the conserved F or W. Fields, in order: V gene, D gene, J gene, CDR3 DNA, CDR3 protein. A D gene is named only where the DNA matches it firmly.

TRBV6-6	NA	TRBJ1-2	TGTGCCAGCAGTTACTCAGGGGCAGACATGAGCTATGGCTACACCTTC	CASSYSGADMSYGYTF
TRBV29-1	NA	TRBJ2-1	TGCAGCCCCCTCAACATGAACAATGAGCAGTTCTTC	CSPLNMNNEQFF
TRBV2	NA	TRBJ2-1	TGTGCCAGCAGTGAAGTGAGCTCCTACAATGAGCAGTTCTTC	CASSEVSSYNEQFF
TRBV6-5	NA	TRBJ2-5	TGTGCCAGCAGGAGAGAGGGATTGGAGACCCAGTACTTC	CASRREGLETQYF
TRBV27	NA	TRBJ1-1	TGTGCCAGCAGTTTTAGTACAGACTACATGAACACTGAAGCTTTCTTT	CASSFSTDYMNTEAFF
TRBV5-1	TRBD1	TRBJ2-7	TGCGCCAGCAGCTTGGGAGACCCAGGGGGATCGTCCTACGAGCAGTACTTC	CASSLGDPGGSSYEQYF
TRBV11-2	NA	TRBJ2-3	TGTGCCAGCAGCTTCGGAGGGGGACAGTGGGATACGCAGTATTTT	CASSFGGGQWDTQYF
TRBV2	NA	TRBJ1-1	TGTGCCAGCAGTGAAGGAGTGATTGAAGCTTTCTTT	CASSEGVIEAFF
TRBV28	NA	TRBJ1-3	TGTGCCAGCTGGGCTCTCGGGAGCTCTGGAAACACCATATATTTT	CASWALGSSGNTIYF
TRBV7-8	TRBD2	TRBJ2-3	TGTGCCAGCAGCTGGGCCCGTCTAGCGGTCACAGATACGCAGTATTTT	CASSWARLAVTDTQYF
TRBV6-1	TRBD1	TRBJ1-1	TGTGCCAGCAGTGAGACCCAGGGGGTATCGGCTTTCTTT	CASSETQGVSAFF
TRBV29-1	TRBD1	TRBJ1-2	TGCAGCGTTTTGGTGGACAGGGGGTTACTGGGATATGGCTACACCTTC	CSVLVDRGLLGYGYTF
TRBV7-8	TRBD1	TRBJ2-7	TGTGCCAGCAGCCCAAAGAAAGGACAGGGCCCGATCGAACATTTCTACGAGCAGTACTTC	CASSPKKGQGPIEHFYEQYF